This note documents a single TCR beta chain sequence. Its antigen is not known. This sample is drawn from a study of cytomegalovirus exposure and HLA in healthy donors. Researchers ran the PCR with 60 Vbeta and 13 Jbeta primers. Here immunoSEQ multiplex PCR was the method, and the copy in TCRdb shows in-frame clones only, minus some. The data show around 100,000 clones, with 50% to 65% seen just once and 3% to 4% held by the top ten. Study-wide results and limits: The study recorded fewer than 200 TCR beta chains that were cytomegalovirus-associated. Reportedly, fewer N-insertions than the 666-donor mean appeared in an Asian-associated ancestry cluster in a later analysis.

What was sequenced was PBMCs. The sequence came from a man aged 25 to 40 in good health and CMV-seropositive.

The CDR3 loop reads CASSDPRFTEAFF. The DNA for the CDR3 is TGTGCCAGCAGCGACCCCAGGTTCACTGAAGCTTTCTTT. The chain is built from TRBV11-3 and TRBJ1-1; D is ambiguous. The CDR3 has 13 amino acids. V dropped 5 bases and J dropped 4 bases, with 11 bases sitting between them. Germline V gene lookup returns CDR1 SGHNT and CDR2 YENEEA.